The 18 T cell receptor beta chains given below trace back to one sample, sequenced in a study of blood T cell repertoires in COVID-19. Data came from immunoSEQ multiplex PCR; TCRdb stores just in-frame clones and leaves some out. The data contain 150,000 to 200,000 clones, approximately 89% of them singletons. Sequences were obtained from PBMCs or T cells enriched from blood (not recorded which). All receptors come from a woman aged 18-29 years who had recovered from COVID-19.

V and J are TRBV4-1 and TRBJ1-2; a weak D match, TRBD1 (6 bases). The ends were cut back, 0 bases at V and 6 bases at J, with 11 bases in the middle. This CDR3 is 14 amino acids long. From germline, CDR1 is MGHRA and CDR2 YSYEKL. The CDR3 coding sequence is TGCGCCAGCAGCCAAGACAGGGGAAGGGATGGCTACACCTTC. Protein sequence: CASSQDRGRDGYTF.

This chain connects TRBV14 to TRBJ1-3; D is possibly TRBD1 (5 bases). This CDR3 has 14 amino acids. Trimming pared 9 bases from V and 3 bases from J, leaving 15 bases between. The V gene's germline CDR1 is SGHDN and CDR2 FVKESK. Written as DNA, the CDR3 is TGTGCCAGTCGATCAGACAGAATTGGAAACACCATATATTTT. Protein sequence: CASRSDRIGNTIYF.

This chain links TRBV5-1 with TRBJ2-5, with D perhaps TRBD2 (7 bases). Looked up from germline, CDR1 is SGHRS and CDR2 is YFSETQ. Trimming removed 1 base from V and 4 bases from J, with 11 bases in between. CDR3 length: 14 residues. In DNA form, the CDR3 reads TGCGCCAGCAGCTTGACAGGGAGGGGAGAGACCCAGTACTTC. It encodes CASSLTGRGETQYF. The whole variable domain, filled in from reference TRBV5-1 and TRBJ2-5, reads KAGVTQTPRYLIKTRGQQVTLSCSPISGHRSVSWYQQTPGQGLQFLFEYFSETQRNKGNFPGRFSGRQFSNSRSEMNVSTLELGDSALYLCASSLTGRGETQYFGPGTRLLVL.

This sequence joins TRBV5-4 and TRBJ2-2; 7 nucleotides match TRBD2. Looked up from germline, CDR1 is SGHNT and CDR2 is YYREEE (reference sequence). J was trimmed by 2 bases and V by 2 bases; bases with no gene match: 3. This CDR3 is built from 15 residues. In nucleotides, the CDR3 is TGTGCCAGCAGCTTTGGGAGGGCCAACACCGGGGAGCTGTTTTTT. It encodes CASSFGRANTGELFF.

V and J are TRBV12-2 and TRBJ2-7; the table's D gene call, TRBD1, was not cross checked with the DNA. TRBV12-2 is marked as a pseudogene. There are 16 residues in the CDR3. The CDR3 DNA is TGTGCAAGTCGCTTAGGGCGGGCTCCAGGGGACTACGAGCAGTACTTC. Amino acid sequence: CASRLGRAPGDYEQYF.

The gene calls are TRBV5-6 and TRBJ2-7, with D perhaps TRBD2 (5 bases). Looked up from germline, CDR1 is SGHDT and CDR2 is YYEEEE. Trimming took 4 bases from V and 0 from J, leaving 11 bases between them. This CDR3 comprises 14 residues. The CDR3, as DNA: TGTGCCAGCAGCCCGGAGCGGAGCTCCTACGAGCAGTACTTC. Its protein product is CASSPERSSYEQYF.

The J gene is TRBJ2-3, the V gene TRBV29-1; TRBD2 aligns across 7 bases. This CDR3 is 13 amino acids long. Germline CDR1 reads SQVTM; CDR2 reads ANQGSEA. The CDR3 nucleotides are TGCGGGGGAGGGAGGAGCGACACAGATACGCAGTATTTT. This sequence encodes CGGGRSDTDTQYF.

This rearrangement joins TRBV9 to TRBJ1-6; D gene unclear. The CDR3 length is 15 residues. The germline V and J ends were trimmed by 3 bases and 5 bases, with 12 bases remaining between them. CDR1 SGDLS and CDR2 YYNGEE come from the germline V gene. CDR3 region: CASSGARGDNSPLHF. The CDR3 nucleotides read TGTGCCAGCAGCGGCGCCAGAGGAGATAATTCACCCCTCCACTTT.

This chain joins TRBV4-1 and TRBJ2-1, with 8 bases that match TRBD2. This CDR3 comprises 19 residues. Germline lookup yields CDR1 MGHRA and CDR2 YSYEKL. V lost 1 base, J lost 0 bases, and 11 bases stayed unmatched. CDR3 coding DNA: TGCGCCAGCAGCCAAGGCGGGGCGGGGGGCACACACTCCTACAATGAGCAGTTCTTC. Amino acid sequence: CASSQGGAGGTHSYNEQFF.

The gene calls are TRBV28 and TRBJ2-7; 11 bases are shared with TRBD2. The CDR3 is made up of 14 amino acids. The ends lost 8 bases at V and 4 bases at J; junction bases unmatched: 7. Germline-derived CDR1 and CDR2 are MDHEN and SYDVKM. As DNA, the CDR3 is TGTGCCAGCCGTAGCGGGAGGGCCTCGTACGAGCAGTACTTC. Translation: CASRSGRASYEQYF.

The V gene is TRBV6-5, the J gene TRBJ2-5; 9 bases are shared with TRBD2. CDR1 and CDR2 (germline): MNHEY, SVGAGI. V dropped 5 bases and J dropped 7; count of bases not matched to a gene: 11. The CDR3 has 15 amino acids. CDR3 nucleotide sequence: TGTGCCAGCAGTCCCAGCGATAGCGGGAGAGGGACCCAGTACTTC. Its translation: CASSPSDSGRGTQYF.

Only one count was recorded for this clone. This chain joins TRBV28 and TRBJ2-7, with D tentatively TRBD1 (5 bases). This CDR3 contains 13 residues. Germline V CDR1 and CDR2: MDHEN, SYDVKM. The V end was cut by 2 bases, the J end by 4 bases, with 9 bases between. CDR3 nucleotides: TGTGCCAGCAGTTTAGGCAGGGTGTACGAGCAGTACTTC. This gives the protein CASSLGRVYEQYF.

This clone has only one observation. V gene TRBV7-9 combines with J gene TRBJ2-1; 7 bases line up with TRBD2. Germline V gene lookup returns CDR1 SEHNR and CDR2 FQNEAQ (reference sequence). CDR3 length equals 13 residues. V lost 7 bases and J lost 8; bases outside the gene matches: 8. The CDR3 region is CASKREGRDEQFF. As DNA, the CDR3 is TGTGCCAGCAAAAGGGAGGGACGGGATGAGCAGTTCTTC.

In this sample, this clone turned up once. At one end the junction does not follow the germline gene, possibly because of a read error. The chain links TRBV12-5 to TRBJ1-1; D gene unclear. The CDR3 runs to 14 residues. CDR1 is LGHNT and CDR2 is FRNRAP in the germline V gene. Here the CDR3 reads CASARNSPNSEAFF. The CDR3 coding sequence is TGTGCTAGTGCCCGGAACAGCCCGAACAGTGAAGCTTTCTTT.

This clone was found once. The chain carries TRBV10-1 and TRBJ2-7, with 9 bases aligning to TRBD2. The germline CDR1 and CDR2 sequences are WNHNN and SYGVQD (reference sequence). This CDR3 has 12 residues. V trimming: 10 bases; J trimming: 2 bases; junction bases outside the gene matches: 3. CDR3 DNA: TGCGCCAAGGCGGGAGGGCCCTACGAGCAGTACTTC. This codes for CAKAGGPYEQYF.

The chain couples TRBV4-2 to TRBJ2-1; TRBD2 matches 7 bases. The J segment lost 0 bases and the V segment lost 4 bases, leaving 3 bases of the junction unmatched. Germline CDR1 is LGHNA and CDR2 is YNFKEQ. The CDR3 totals 15 residues. The CDR3 DNA sequence: TGTGCCAGCAGCCTCGAGCGGGACTCCTACAATGAGCAGTTCTTC. This translates into CASSLERDSYNEQFF.

The rearrangement uses TRBV2 and TRBJ2-1; D is unclear. V lost 4 bases to trimming and J lost 4 bases, with 14 bases between them. The germline V gene has CDR1 SNHLY and CDR2 FYNNEI. The CDR3 runs to 15 residues. The CDR3 region is CASSARTPTYNEQFF. The CDR3 coding sequence is TGTGCCAGCAGTGCTCGTACCCCGACATACAATGAGCAGTTCTTC.

The chain carries TRBV7-8 and TRBJ1-2, with 8 bases lining up with TRBD1. Trimming took 1 base from V and 6 from J; bases not matched to a gene: 7. There are 15 residues in the CDR3. CDR1 is SGHVS and CDR2 is FQNEAQ in the germline V gene. The CDR3 is CASSLGTGTGDGYTF. CDR3 coding DNA: TGTGCCAGCAGCTTAGGAACCGGGACAGGAGATGGCTACACCTTC.